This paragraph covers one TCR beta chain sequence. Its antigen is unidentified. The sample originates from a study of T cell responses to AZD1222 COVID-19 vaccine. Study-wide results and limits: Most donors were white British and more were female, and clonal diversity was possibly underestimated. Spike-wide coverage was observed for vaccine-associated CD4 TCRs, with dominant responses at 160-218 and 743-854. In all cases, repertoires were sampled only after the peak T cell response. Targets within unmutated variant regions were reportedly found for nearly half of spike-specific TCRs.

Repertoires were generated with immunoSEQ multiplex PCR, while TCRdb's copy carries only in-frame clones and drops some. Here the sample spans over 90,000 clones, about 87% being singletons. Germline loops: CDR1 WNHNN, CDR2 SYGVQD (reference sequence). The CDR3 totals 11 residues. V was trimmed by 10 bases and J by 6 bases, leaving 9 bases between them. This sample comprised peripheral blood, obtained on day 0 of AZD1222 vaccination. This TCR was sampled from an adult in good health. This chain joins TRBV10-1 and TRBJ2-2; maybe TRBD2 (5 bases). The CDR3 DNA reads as TGCGCCACCGGACTTGCCGGGGAGCTGTTTTTT. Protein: CATGLAGELFF.